The clone carrying this TCR beta chain is a singleton in its sample. Its cognate antigen is unknown. A junction boundary mismatches the germline segment, possibly from a read error. A modified ARM-PCR protocol with three rounds of nested PCR amplified TCRbeta. Each CDR3 protein is one row after TCRdb ran MiXCR on the multiplex PCR reads. Among more than 85,000 distinct CDR3 sequences, 84% were seen once, and the ten largest hold about 23%. The data stem from a study of tumor and adjacent non-tumor tissue in lung cancer. At the level of the study: There were some 11 adenocarcinoma, a couple of squamous cell carcinoma and 1 small cell lung cancer cases. Patients were aged about 30 to 76, ten or so men and about 5 women, stage I to III. Findings and caveats of the study: Tumor TCR diversity, when higher, was linked to shorter survival.

This sample's RNA came from whole unsorted tissue. The sequence was obtained from a man in his 70s with non-small cell lung cancer. Material for sequencing was lung tumor tissue.

DNA of the CDR3: TGCAGTGCTAGTTTAGCATGGACCTCTGGAAATACCATATATTTT. Residues: CSASLAWTSGNTIYF. The chain has TRBV20-1 and TRBJ1-3; D not resolved. The CDR3 runs to 15 residues. The germline gives CDR1 DFQATT, CDR2 SNEGSKA (reference sequence).